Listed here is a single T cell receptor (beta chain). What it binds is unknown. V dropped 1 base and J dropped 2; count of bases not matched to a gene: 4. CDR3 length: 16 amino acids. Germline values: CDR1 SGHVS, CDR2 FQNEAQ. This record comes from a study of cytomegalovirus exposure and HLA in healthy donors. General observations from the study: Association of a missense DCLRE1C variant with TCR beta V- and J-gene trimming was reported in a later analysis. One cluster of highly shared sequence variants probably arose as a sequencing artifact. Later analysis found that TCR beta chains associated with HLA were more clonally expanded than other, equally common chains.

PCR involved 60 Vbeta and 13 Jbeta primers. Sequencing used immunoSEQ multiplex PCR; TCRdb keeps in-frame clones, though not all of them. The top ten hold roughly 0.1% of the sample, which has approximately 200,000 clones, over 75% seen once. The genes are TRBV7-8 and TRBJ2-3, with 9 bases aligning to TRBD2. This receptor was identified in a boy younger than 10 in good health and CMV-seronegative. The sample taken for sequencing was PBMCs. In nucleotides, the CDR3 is TGTGCCAGCAGCTTAGGAGCGGGGGGCCTCACAGATACGCAGTATTTT. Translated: CASSLGAGGLTDTQYF.